The 27 T cell receptor beta chains in this list originate from one sample, sequenced in a study of graft-versus-host responses after intestinal transplantation (dated by TCRdb to the early 2020s). No antigens are known for them. The sample's time point label, in plain terms: cells obtained before transplantation from donor or recipient. To prepare the library, the immunoSEQ multiplex PCR assay was applied. TCRdb took over this immuneACCESS table, retaining in-frame rearrangements with V and J assigned. Such tables are incomplete; in checked studies, under half of the missing clones stem from an unresolved V gene, and the remainder is unexplained. The sample table holds some 110,000 clones, of which 90% to 95% were seen once. The top ten clones comprise less than 1.5% of the sample. Sequencing used unstimulated CD8+ T cells sorted from spleen or lymph node cells, obtained before transplant. The receptors originated from a human donor who was the organ donor for an intestinal transplant.

The chain joins TRBV2 to TRBJ1-2; unclear D gene. V gave up 6 bases and J gave up 2 bases, with 13 bases separating them. The CDR3 totals 14 residues. CDR1 is SNHLY and CDR2 is FYNNEI in the germline V gene. CDR3 sequence reads: CASRGTEVNYGYTF. CDR3 coding DNA: TGTGCCAGCAGGGGAACTGAAGTCAACTATGGCTACACCTTC. The entire variable domain, with the rest obtained from reference TRBV2 and TRBJ1-2, is as follows: EPEVTQTPSHQVTQMGQEVILRCVPISNHLYFYWYRQILGQKVEFLVSFYNNEISEKSEIFDDQFSVERPDGSNFTLKIRSTKLEDSAMYFCASRGTEVNYGYTFGSGTRLTVV.

The CDR3 nucleotides read TGCGCCAGCAGCTTGGGGGACTACGAGCAGTACTTC. As protein: CASSLGDYEQYF. The rearrangement uses TRBV5-1 and TRBJ2-7; D not certain. V lost 0 bases and J lost 3, with 4 bases in between. The CDR3 length is 12 residues. Germline-derived CDR1 and CDR2 are SGHRS and YFSETQ.

The chain carries TRBV11-2 and TRBJ1-1, with D hard to call. CDR1 and CDR2 (germline): SGHAT, FQNNGV. V was cut by 2 bases and J by 1 base, with 11 bases left in between. The CDR3 contains 15 residues. The CDR3 is CASSLTNGPNTEAFF. The CDR3 DNA reads as TGTGCCAGCAGCTTAACCAACGGCCCGAACACTGAAGCTTTCTTT.

The chain has TRBV9 and TRBJ2-7, with TRBD2 identical over 8 bases. Germline CDR1 is SGDLS and CDR2 is YYNGEE. Trimming took 0 bases from V and 3 from J; bases not matched to a gene: 5. CDR3 length: 15 amino acids. Written as DNA, the CDR3 is TGTGCCAGCAGCGTAGCCAGCGGGAGTATCTACGAGCAGTACTTC. Translated, it gives CASSVASGSIYEQYF.

This chain uses TRBV6-1 with TRBJ2-5; D assignment may be TRBD1 or TRBD2 (5 bases each). The CDR3 loop spans 14 amino acids. Germline-derived CDR1 and CDR2 are MNHNS and SASEGT. Trimming stripped 6 bases from V and 5 bases from J, with 16 bases between. The CDR3 is CASSEGPIKETQYF. The CDR3 DNA reads as TGTGCCAGCAGCGAGGGGCCAATCAAGGAGACCCAGTACTTC.

This clone has a handful of counts. This sequence joins TRBV10-3 and TRBJ2-1; 7 bases are a match to TRBD1. This CDR3 is built from 22 residues. J was trimmed by 0 bases and V by 2 bases; bases with no gene match: 22. The germline V gene encodes CDR1 ENHRY and CDR2 SYGVKD. Here the CDR3 DNA reads TGTGCCATCAGTGAGGGGGACGGTCCCGGACAGGTTTTCCGGGGCTCCTACAATGAGCAGTTCTTC. Translation gives CAISEGDGPGQVFRGSYNEQFF.

The rearrangement joins TRBV19 to TRBJ2-5; D is unresolved. Germline V CDR1 and CDR2: LNHDA, SQIVND (reference sequence). Trimming removed 5 bases from V and 7 bases from J, with 20 bases in between. The length of the CDR3 is 15 residues. DNA of the CDR3: TGTGCCAGTAGTGAGTCCGGCGGCAGACCAGTGACCCAGTACTTC. It is translated as CASSESGGRPVTQYF.

This chain links TRBV7-9 with TRBJ1-2, with a weak D call TRBD1 (5 bases). V was cut by 6 bases and J by 9 bases, with 14 bases left in between. Germline lookup yields CDR1 SEHNR and CDR2 FQNEAQ (reference sequence). The CDR3 is 12 residues long. Written as DNA, the CDR3 is TGTGCCAGCAGTTATCCTCAGGGACGCTACACCTTC. Its protein product is CASSYPQGRYTF.

CDR3 nucleotide sequence: TGTGCCAGCAGTTTTCCCAGCGGGAGGCGGGAGACCCAGTACTTC. Translation: CASSFPSGRRETQYF. The chain combines TRBV28 with TRBJ2-5; 9 bases fit TRBD2. Trimming took 3 bases from V and 5 from J; bases not matched to a gene: 7. Germline CDR1 MDHEN, CDR2 SYDVKM. The CDR3 has 15 residues. The full variable domain, in which reference TRBV28 and TRBJ2-5 provide the parts outside the CDR3, is DVKVTQSSRYLVKRTGEKVFLECVQDMDHENMFWYRQDPGLGLRLIYFSYDVKMKEKGDIPEGYSVSREKKERFSLILESASTNQTSMYLCASSFPSGRRETQYFGPGTRLLVL.

This chain joins TRBV6-1 and TRBJ1-2; 9 nucleotides line up with TRBD1. V trimming: 3 bases; J trimming: 2 bases; junction bases outside the gene matches: 10. CDR1 MNHNS and CDR2 SASEGT come from the germline V gene. The CDR3 length is 17 residues. The CDR3 region has the DNA TGTGCCAGCAGTGATAGGACAGGGGATTGGGCAAACTATGGCTACACCTTC. Amino acids: CASSDRTGDWANYGYTF.

The chain joins TRBV2 to TRBJ1-5; 10 bases agree with TRBD1. V lost 6 bases and J lost 5; bases outside the gene matches: 4. CDR1 is SNHLY and CDR2 is FYNNEI in the germline V gene. The CDR3 contains 14 residues. This CDR3 is CASRETGGDQPQHF. CDR3 coding DNA: TGTGCCAGCAGGGAGACAGGGGGCGATCAGCCCCAGCATTTT.

The chain links TRBV27 to TRBJ2-2; D is ambiguous. The CDR3 spans 12 residues. Germline-derived CDR1 and CDR2 are MNHEY and SMNVEV (reference sequence). V was shortened by 1 base and J by 7 bases, with 4 bases between the two germline ends. CDR3 in DNA: TGTGCCAGCAGTTTATTTGGCGGGGAGCTGTTTTTT. Its protein is CASSLFGGELFF.

In regard to this clone: The sample holds other DNA sequences that translate to the same CDR3. The chain recombines TRBV28 with TRBJ2-7; a possible D gene is TRBD2 (5 bases). The germline CDR1 and CDR2 sequences are MDHEN and SYDVKM. Trimming took 1 base from V and 1 from J, leaving 8 bases between them. The length of the CDR3 is 14 residues. The CDR3 sequence is CASSLLASSYEQYF. CDR3 nucleotide sequence: TGTGCCAGCAGTTTATTAGCGTCGTCCTACGAGCAGTACTTC.

The genes are TRBV28 and TRBJ1-5, with 8 bases fitting TRBD1. The germline CDR1 and CDR2 sequences are MDHEN and SYDVKM. V shed 4 bases and J 9 bases; nucleotides not matched to a gene: 8. The length of the CDR3 is 14 residues. CDR3 loop: CASSSVDRGPPQHF. In nucleotides, the CDR3 is TGTGCCAGCAGTTCCGTCGACAGGGGACCGCCCCAGCATTTT. The full variable domain, rest sourced from reference TRBV28 and TRBJ1-5, is DVKVTQSSRYLVKRTGEKVFLECVQDMDHENMFWYRQDPGLGLRLIYFSYDVKMKEKGDIPEGYSVSREKKERFSLILESASTNQTSMYLCASSSVDRGPPQHFGDGTRLSIL.

The V call is TRBV29-1, the J call TRBJ2-2; D tentatively reads TRBD1 or TRBD2 (5 bases each). The CDR3 is made up of 12 amino acids. V shed 6 bases and J shed 7 bases, with 12 bases lying between them. Germline CDR1 reads SQVTM; CDR2 reads ANQGSEA. The CDR3 loop is CSVSGGGGELFF. Written as DNA, the CDR3 is TGCAGCGTCTCTGGTGGGGGCGGGGAGCTGTTTTTT.

This chain joins TRBV30 and TRBJ2-3, with 9 bases fitting TRBD2. After removal of 3 bases from V and 4 bases from J, the junction contained 8 bases not matched to a gene. The CDR3 loop spans 15 amino acids. Per germline, CDR1 GTSNPN and CDR2 SVGIG (reference sequence). The CDR3 nucleotides read TGTGCCTGGAGCCTAGCGGGACGCGGGGCAGATACGCAGTATTTT. Protein sequence: CAWSLAGRGADTQYF.

This clone was detected once. The CDR3 here is CASSYGQGREQYF. As DNA, the CDR3 is TGTGCCAGCAGCTACGGACAGGGTCGGGAGCAGTACTTC. This rearrangement joins TRBV11-2 to TRBJ2-7; the match to TRBD1 covers 8 bases. In germline, CDR1 is SGHAT, CDR2 FQNNGV. The CDR3 spans 13 residues. J was trimmed by 7 bases and V by 4 bases; bases with no gene match: 6.

The chain combines TRBV30 with TRBJ2-5, with D possibly matching TRBD1 (6 bases). This CDR3 is built from 12 residues. Germline V lookup: CDR1 GTSNPN, CDR2 SVGIG (reference sequence). V was cut by 7 bases and J by 2 bases, with 11 bases left in between. The CDR3 region is CAFNRVQETQYF. The CDR3 nucleotides are TGTGCCTTTAACAGGGTTCAAGAGACCCAGTACTTC.

The gene calls are TRBV5-6 and TRBJ2-2; D call uncertain. The germline V gene encodes CDR1 SGHDT and CDR2 YYEEEE. This CDR3 is 15 amino acids long. Between the trimmed V and J ends, which lost 4 bases and 0 bases, there was a span of 10 bases. CDR3: CASSLVGSNTGELFF. The CDR3 nucleotides are TGTGCCAGCAGCCTCGTTGGATCGAACACCGGGGAGCTGTTTTTT.

This clone has just one count. The chain combines TRBV18 with TRBJ1-5; the D gene is possibly TRBD1 (5 bases). Trimming removed 2 bases at V and 4 bases at J, with 15 bases between. CDR1 and CDR2 (germline): KGHSH, LQKENI. The CDR3 length is 16 residues. In DNA form, the CDR3 reads TGTGCCAGCTCACCAGTAATATTAGGGGAAAATCAGCCCCAGCATTTT. It specifies CASSPVILGENQPQHF.

J is TRBJ2-2 and V is TRBV30, with 8 positions matching TRBD2. The CDR3 is 14 residues long. The V gene's germline CDR1 is GTSNPN and CDR2 SVGIG (reference sequence). J gave up 3 bases and V 4 bases, and 4 bases lay outside the gene matches. DNA for the CDR3: TGTGCCTGGAATAGCGGGACGGACACCGGGGAGCTGTTTTTT. It translates to CAWNSGTDTGELFF.

The chain links TRBV9 to TRBJ2-3; TRBD2 is a possible D gene (6 bases). CDR1 is SGDLS, CDR2 YYNGEE, per germline. This CDR3 region has 15 residues. Trimming pared 0 bases from V and 6 bases from J, leaving 14 bases between. The CDR3 DNA follows: TGTGCCAGCAGCGTAGCCGGACTAATTACGGATACGCAGTATTTT. It specifies CASSVAGLITDTQYF.

The gene calls are TRBV10-3 and TRBJ2-1; possibly TRBD2 for D (6 bases). V was cut by 0 bases and J by 5 bases, with 20 bases left in between. The CDR3 contains 18 residues. The germline V gene has CDR1 ENHRY and CDR2 SYGVKD. This CDR3 is CAISESIRAGPKNNEQFF. CDR3 nucleotide sequence: TGTGCCATCAGTGAGTCAATAAGGGCGGGACCCAAAAACAATGAGCAGTTCTTC.

The chain links TRBV16 to TRBJ1-1; D remains unclear. The germline CDR1 and CDR2 sequences are KGHSY and FQNENV. This CDR3 comprises 18 residues. V dropped 1 base and J dropped 4 bases, with 22 bases sitting between them. In DNA, the CDR3 is TGTGCCAGCAGCCAATTCTGGCAGTTTTTTGCTTGGGGCACTGAAGCTTTCTTT. It yields the protein CASSQFWQFFAWGTEAFF.

The chain has TRBV9 and TRBJ2-3; perhaps TRBD2 as D (6 bases). The V and J ends lost 4 bases and 3 bases respectively, with 9 bases between them. The germline gives CDR1 SGDLS, CDR2 YYNGEE. The CDR3 length is 13 residues. The chain's CDR3 is CASSHGGTDTQYF. The CDR3 nucleotides are TGTGCCAGCAGCCACGGAGGGACAGATACGCAGTATTTT. Together with reference TRBV9 and TRBJ2-3, the CDR3 gives the full variable domain: DSGVTQTPKHLITATGQRVTLRCSPRSGDLSVYWYQQSLDQGLQFLIQYYNGEERAKGNILERFSAQQFPDLHSELNLSSLELGDSALYFCASSHGGTDTQYFGPGTRLTVL.

The genes are TRBV4-1 and TRBJ2-7, with TRBD1 matching over 8 bases. Germline V lookup: CDR1 MGHRA, CDR2 YSYEKL. The CDR3 runs to 15 residues. V shed 5 bases, J shed 4 bases, and the junction held 10 bases outside the gene matches. Written as DNA, the CDR3 is TGCGCCAGCAGCTGGACCGGGACAGGCGCTTACGAGCAGTACTTC. Its protein is CASSWTGTGAYEQYF.

The CDR3 DNA reads TGTGCCAGTAGTTGGGGTCTTAGCAATCAGCCCCAGCATTTT. It translates to CASSWGLSNQPQHF. The chain joins TRBV19 to TRBJ1-5; D remains ambiguous. The V gene lost 5 bases and the J gene lost 0 bases, with 8 bases spanning the gap. There are 14 residues in the CDR3. From germline, CDR1 is LNHDA and CDR2 SQIVND (reference sequence).